Below, one T cell receptor (beta chain) is given with its context. Its antigen is currently unknown. This specimen comes from a study of T cells expressing NK-cell markers. About the study: The TCR beta repertoires originated in sorted CD3+CD56+NKG2C+, CD3+CD56+NKG2C- and CD3+CD56-NKG2C+ T cells. Seven HCMV-seropositive donors and one seronegative donor made up the eight sequenced donors.

Germline V gene data show CDR1 as LGHNA and CDR2 as YNFKEQ. This CDR3 region has 13 residues. Study-wide points: The same clonotypes also predominated in the CD3+CD56-NKG2C+ fraction of four donors.

TCRdb reprocessed the 5' RACE reads, with one entry per CDR3 protein and no DNA. This sample's clone table lists about 400,000 distinct CDR3 sequences. The source is a woman in her fifties or sixties in good health. Sequencing used blood T cells: a sorted CD56 or NKG2C T cell subset, CD4+ or CD8+ T cells, or bulk PBMC T cells (not recorded which). The chain employs TRBV4-2 and TRBJ2-3. The CDR3 is CASSQSLVDTQYF.